This is a list of T cell receptor beta chains from one sample in a study of T cell repertoires in cytomegalovirus infection. MiXCR was run by TCRdb on the reads, yielding one entry per CDR3 protein. The sample lists approximately 700,000 distinct CDR3 sequences, less than 40% occurring once. Sequenced: PBMCs. These receptors were taken from a human donor in good health (CMV status not recorded). Some clones in this sample may be carry-over from other donors' samples. CDR3s include the opening cysteine and the closing phenylalanine or tryptophan. Each record gives: CDR3 protein, CDR3 DNA, D gene, J gene, clone size, V gene. A D gene is named only where the DNA matches it firmly. Clone size appears in some rows only: once, few, many, or a class for an expanded clone.

CDR3aa: CASSKTGSWHPQHF; CDR3nt: TGTGCCAGCAGCAAGACAGGATCGTGGCATCCCCAGCATTTT; d_gene: .; j_gene: TRBJ1-5; abundance: .; v_gene: TRBV28
CDR3aa: CASSSLLAGASGEYF; CDR3nt: TGTGCCAGCAGTTCCCTCCTAGCGGGAGCCTCCGGGGAGTATTTT; d_gene: TRBD2; j_gene: TRBJ2-3; abundance: .; v_gene: TRBV27
CDR3aa: CATSIAGTINYGYTF; CDR3nt: TGTGCCACCAGCATTGCCGGGACAATTAACTATGGCTACACCTTC; d_gene: .; j_gene: TRBJ1-2; abundance: .; v_gene: TRBV15
CDR3aa: CASSLVAQGPNEQFF; CDR3nt: TGTGCCAGCAGCTTAGTAGCGCAGGGACCCAATGAGCAGTTCTTC; d_gene: .; j_gene: TRBJ2-1; abundance: few; v_gene: TRBV7-8
CDR3aa: CASKSDGTGAYEQYF; CDR3nt: TGTGCCAGTAAGTCAGACGGGACAGGGGCCTACGAGCAGTACTTC; d_gene: TRBD1; j_gene: TRBJ2-7; abundance: .; v_gene: TRBV19
CDR3aa: CASSLVGVQYNEQFF; CDR3nt: TGTGCCAGCAGCTTAGTAGGGGTCCAATACAATGAGCAGTTCTTC; d_gene: .; j_gene: TRBJ2-1; abundance: .; v_gene: TRBV7-2
CDR3aa: CAISEPDGRANYGYTF; CDR3nt: TGTGCCATCAGTGAGCCGGATGGGAGAGCTAACTATGGCTACACCTTC; d_gene: .; j_gene: TRBJ1-2; abundance: .; v_gene: TRBV10-3
CDR3aa: CASSERLARYEQYF; CDR3nt: TGTGCCAGCAGTGAACGCTTAGCCCGGTACGAGCAGTACTTC; d_gene: .; j_gene: TRBJ2-7; abundance: .; v_gene: TRBV2
CDR3aa: CASRDGTGGRNEQFF; CDR3nt: TGTGCCAGTAGGGACGGGACAGGGGGGCGGAATGAGCAGTTCTTC; d_gene: TRBD1; j_gene: TRBJ2-1; abundance: .; v_gene: TRBV19
CDR3aa: CATQPQALPIFNEQFF; CDR3nt: TGTGCCACCCAACCTCAGGCTCTTCCCATATTCAATGAGCAGTTCTTC; d_gene: .; j_gene: TRBJ2-1; abundance: .; v_gene: TRBV12-3/TRBV12-4
CDR3aa: CSVDQGHYGYTF; CDR3nt: TGCAGCGTTGACCAGGGTCACTATGGCTACACCTTC; d_gene: .; j_gene: TRBJ1-2; abundance: few; v_gene: TRBV29-1
CDR3aa: CATSGRVSTDTQYF; CDR3nt: TGTGCCACCAGTGGCCGGGTGTCCACAGATACGCAGTATTTT; d_gene: .; j_gene: TRBJ2-3; abundance: .; v_gene: TRBV24-1
CDR3aa: CASMGANEQFF; CDR3nt: TGTGCCAGCATGGGGGCTAATGAGCAGTTCTTC; d_gene: .; j_gene: TRBJ2-1; abundance: .; v_gene: TRBV2
CDR3aa: CASSYASPVFGYTF; CDR3nt: TGTGCCAGCAGCTACGCTTCCCCAGTGTTCGGCTACACCTTC; d_gene: .; j_gene: TRBJ1-2; abundance: .; v_gene: TRBV7-2
CDR3aa: CASSPPFQLAGELFF; CDR3nt: TGTGCCAGCAGCCCACCATTCCAGCTCGCCGGGGAGCTGTTTTTT; d_gene: .; j_gene: TRBJ2-2; abundance: .; v_gene: TRBV7-9
CDR3aa: CASSRRLAGAWGEQFF; CDR3nt: TGTGCCAGCAGCCGACGACTAGCGGGGGCGTGGGGAGAGCAGTTCTTC; d_gene: TRBD2; j_gene: TRBJ2-1; abundance: .; v_gene: TRBV6-5
CDR3aa: CASSPRQGLPNSPLHF; CDR3nt: TGTGCCAGCAGCCCACGACAGGGACTTCCGAATTCACCCCTCCACTTT; d_gene: TRBD1; j_gene: TRBJ1-6; abundance: few; v_gene: TRBV7-8
CDR3aa: CATSLGTSSYNEQFF; CDR3nt: TGTGCCACCTCCCTCGGGACTAGCAGCTACAATGAGCAGTTCTTC; d_gene: TRBD2; j_gene: TRBJ2-1; abundance: few; v_gene: TRBV10-3
CDR3aa: CASSLAVYPSSYNEQFF; CDR3nt: TGCGCCAGCAGCTTGGCCGTCTACCCGAGCTCCTACAATGAGCAGTTCTTC; d_gene: .; j_gene: TRBJ2-1; abundance: .; v_gene: TRBV5-1
CDR3aa: CASSYRRRTDTQYF; CDR3nt: TGTGCCAGCAGTTATCGCCGTCGCACAGATACGCAGTATTTT; d_gene: .; j_gene: TRBJ2-3; abundance: many; v_gene: TRBV6-5
CDR3aa: CSVGGADRNTEAFF; CDR3nt: TGCAGCGTCGGAGGAGCGGACAGGAACACTGAAGCTTTCTTT; d_gene: .; j_gene: TRBJ1-1; abundance: once; v_gene: TRBV29-1
CDR3aa: CASSLSNSGRGYEQYF; CDR3nt: TGTGCCAGCAGTTTATCCAACAGCGGGAGGGGCTACGAGCAGTACTTC; d_gene: TRBD2; j_gene: TRBJ2-7; abundance: few; v_gene: TRBV27
CDR3aa: CASSQELGGWQPQHF; CDR3nt: TGTGCCAGCAGCCAAGAATTAGGGGGCTGGCAGCCCCAGCATTTT; d_gene: TRBD1; j_gene: TRBJ1-5; abundance: .; v_gene: TRBV4-2
CDR3aa: CASSLPGSYGGASTDTQYF; CDR3nt: TGTGCCAGCAGTTTACCCGGGAGCTACGGGGGTGCTAGCACAGATACGCAGTATTTT; d_gene: .; j_gene: TRBJ2-3; abundance: few; v_gene: TRBV28
CDR3aa: CASSIRTLLGPMNTEAFF; CDR3nt: TGTGCCAGCAGTATCCGGACCCTGCTTGGGCCTATGAACACTGAAGCTTTCTTT; d_gene: .; j_gene: TRBJ1-1; abundance: many; v_gene: TRBV12-3/TRBV12-4
CDR3aa: CATAMVEGYEQYF; CDR3nt: TGTGCCACCGCTATGGTCGAAGGGTACGAGCAGTACTTC; d_gene: .; j_gene: TRBJ2-7; abundance: few; v_gene: TRBV19
CDR3aa: CASSVGRSPLHF; CDR3nt: TGTGCCAGCAGTGTCGGGAGATCACCCCTCCACTTT; d_gene: .; j_gene: TRBJ1-6; abundance: .; v_gene: TRBV6-6
CDR3aa: CASYRLAGLGGELFF; CDR3nt: TGTGCCAGCTATCGGCTAGCGGGGCTGGGGGGGGAGCTGTTTTTT; d_gene: TRBD2; j_gene: TRBJ2-2; abundance: few; v_gene: TRBV12-3/TRBV12-4
CDR3aa: CASSEEGGSDEQFF; CDR3nt: TGTGCCAGCAGTGAGGAGGGCGGGAGTGATGAGCAGTTCTTC; d_gene: TRBD2; j_gene: TRBJ2-1; abundance: .; v_gene: TRBV6-4
CDR3aa: CASMEQGTGELFF; CDR3nt: TGTGCCAGCATGGAGCAGGGCACCGGGGAGCTGTTTTTT; d_gene: .; j_gene: TRBJ2-2; abundance: .; v_gene: TRBV28
CDR3aa: CASSAPRLEPNTDTQYF; CDR3nt: TGTGCCAGCAGTGCCCCTCGACTAGAGCCCAACACAGATACGCAGTATTTT; d_gene: .; j_gene: TRBJ2-3; abundance: .; v_gene: TRBV12-3/TRBV12-4
CDR3aa: CATSDMGQAQETQYF; CDR3nt: TGTGCCACCAGTGATATGGGACAGGCGCAAGAGACCCAGTACTTC; d_gene: TRBD1; j_gene: TRBJ2-5; abundance: .; v_gene: TRBV24-1
CDR3aa: CASSQGGADTQYF; CDR3nt: TGTGCCAGCAGTCAGGGGGGCGCAGATACGCAGTATTTT; d_gene: .; j_gene: TRBJ2-3; abundance: many; v_gene: TRBV28
CDR3aa: CASSQPPRGFTDTQYF; CDR3nt: TGCGCCAGCAGCCAGCCTCCCCGGGGCTTCACAGATACGCAGTATTTT; d_gene: .; j_gene: TRBJ2-3; abundance: few; v_gene: TRBV4-1
CDR3aa: CASSQHLTGGYYNEQFF; CDR3nt: TGTGCCAGTAGCCAACACCTGACAGGGGGCTATTACAATGAGCAGTTCTTC; d_gene: TRBD1; j_gene: TRBJ2-1; abundance: few; v_gene: TRBV19
CDR3aa: CSAPPQENEQYF; CDR3nt: TGCAGTGCTCCCCCACAGGAGAACGAGCAGTACTTC; d_gene: .; j_gene: TRBJ2-7; abundance: .; v_gene: TRBV20-1
CDR3aa: CASSHSLRGTGEEETQYF; CDR3nt: TGTGCCAGCAGCCATTCCTTACGAGGGACAGGGGAAGAAGAGACCCAGTACTTC; d_gene: TRBD1; j_gene: TRBJ2-5; abundance: few; v_gene: TRBV5-5
CDR3aa: CASSQGDLGEQYF; CDR3nt: TGTGCCAGCAGCCAGGGGGATCTGGGCGAGCAGTACTTC; d_gene: TRBD1; j_gene: TRBJ2-7; abundance: few; v_gene: TRBV28
CDR3aa: CASRVNQRRANTEAFF; CDR3nt: TGTGCCAGCAGGGTAAACCAACGCCGAGCGAACACTGAAGCTTTCTTT; d_gene: .; j_gene: TRBJ1-1; abundance: .; v_gene: TRBV27
CDR3aa: CASSSESGANVLTF; CDR3nt: TGTGCCAGCAGCTCCGAATCTGGGGCCAACGTCCTGACTTTC; d_gene: .; j_gene: TRBJ2-6; abundance: .; v_gene: TRBV5-4
CDR3aa: CASSPGPADGNQPQHF; CDR3nt: TGTGCCAGCAGCCCCGGACCCGCCGACGGCAATCAGCCCCAGCATTTT; d_gene: .; j_gene: TRBJ1-5; abundance: many; v_gene: TRBV14
CDR3aa: CASSRGLNTGELFF; CDR3nt: TGTGCCAGCAGCCGCGGACTGAACACCGGGGAGCTGTTTTTT; d_gene: .; j_gene: TRBJ2-2; abundance: .; v_gene: TRBV5-8
CDR3aa: CASSLGRALNEKLFF; CDR3nt: TGTGCCAGCAGCTTGGGCAGGGCCCTTAATGAAAAACTGTTTTTT; d_gene: .; j_gene: TRBJ1-4; abundance: .; v_gene: TRBV5-5
CDR3aa: CASSPSGLRGYTF; CDR3nt: TGTGCCAGCAGTCCCTCAGGGTTGAGAGGCTACACCTTC; d_gene: .; j_gene: TRBJ1-2; abundance: many; v_gene: TRBV7-9
CDR3aa: CASSTGFASGGPEAFF; CDR3nt: TGTGCCAGCAGCACAGGGTTCGCAAGCGGTGGCCCTGAAGCTTTCTTT; d_gene: .; j_gene: TRBJ1-1; abundance: few; v_gene: TRBV12-3/TRBV12-4